This TCR beta chain is from a study of early T cells in non-severe SARS-CoV-2 infection. CDR1 and CDR2 from the germline V gene are SQVTM and ANQGSEA. V lost 4 bases to trimming and J lost 1 base, with 8 bases between them. This CDR3 has 13 residues. This clonotype appeared many times. TCRdb re-called the 5' RACE reads with MiXCR, one entry per CDR3 protein. Counted here are 35,000 or so distinct CDR3 sequences, over 4.5% occurring once; the ten biggest clones make up 13% to 15%. The receptor was derived from an adult who was a healthcare worker with PCR-confirmed SARS-CoV-2 infection or an uninfected control (not recorded which). Specimen: whole blood. V and J are TRBV29-1 and TRBJ1-3; D unresolved. The CDR3 sequence: CSVAWTSGNTIYF. The CDR3 nucleotides are TGCAGCGTTGCCTGGACGTCTGGAAACACCATATATTTT.